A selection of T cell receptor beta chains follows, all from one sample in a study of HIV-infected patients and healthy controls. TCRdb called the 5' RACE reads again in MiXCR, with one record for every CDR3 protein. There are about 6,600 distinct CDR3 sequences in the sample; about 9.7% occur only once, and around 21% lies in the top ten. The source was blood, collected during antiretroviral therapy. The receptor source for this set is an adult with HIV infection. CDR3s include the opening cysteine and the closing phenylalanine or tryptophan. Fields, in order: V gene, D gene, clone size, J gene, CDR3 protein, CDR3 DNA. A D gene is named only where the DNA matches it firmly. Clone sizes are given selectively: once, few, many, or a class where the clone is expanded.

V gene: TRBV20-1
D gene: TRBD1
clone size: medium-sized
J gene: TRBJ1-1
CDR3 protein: CSVGRGVLNTEAFF
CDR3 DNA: TGCAGTGTGGGCAGGGGGGTTTTGAACACTGAAGCTTTCTTT

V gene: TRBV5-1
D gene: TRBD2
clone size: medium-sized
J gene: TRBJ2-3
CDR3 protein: CASSDYRDGGGDTQYF
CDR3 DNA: TGCGCCAGCAGCGATTACCGGGACGGGGGGGGAGATACGCAGTATTTT

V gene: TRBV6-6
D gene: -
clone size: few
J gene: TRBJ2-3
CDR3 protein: CASTPPSTDTQYF
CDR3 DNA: TGTGCCAGTACTCCCCCAAGCACAGATACGCAGTATTTT

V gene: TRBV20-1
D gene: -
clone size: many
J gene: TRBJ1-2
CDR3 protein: CSARRADNHARSYGYTF
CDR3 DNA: TGCAGTGCTAGAAGGGCAGACAACCACGCGAGGAGCTATGGCTACACCTTC

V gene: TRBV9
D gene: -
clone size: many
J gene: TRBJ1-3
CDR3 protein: CASSVGVSQLGNTIYF
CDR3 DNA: TGTGCCAGCAGCGTAGGAGTATCCCAGCTTGGAAACACCATATATTTT

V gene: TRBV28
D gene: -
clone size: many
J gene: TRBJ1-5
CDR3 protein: CASSQHGHNQPQHF
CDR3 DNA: TGTGCCAGCAGTCAACACGGTCACAATCAGCCCCAGCATTTT

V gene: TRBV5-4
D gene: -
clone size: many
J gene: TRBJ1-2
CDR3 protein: CASSLRTGYTF
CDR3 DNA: TGTGCCAGCAGCTTGCGGACAGGCTACACCTTC

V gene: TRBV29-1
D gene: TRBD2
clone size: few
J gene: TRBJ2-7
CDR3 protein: CSVRSGGNEQYF
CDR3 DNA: TGCAGCGTCCGCTCGGGGGGGAACGAGCAGTACTTC

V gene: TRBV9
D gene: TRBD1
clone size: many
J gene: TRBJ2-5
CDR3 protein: CASSSGQGVQETQYF
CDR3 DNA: TGTGCCAGCAGCTCAGGACAGGGCGTCCAAGAGACCCAGTACTTC

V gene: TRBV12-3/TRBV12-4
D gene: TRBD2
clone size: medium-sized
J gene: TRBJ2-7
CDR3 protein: CASSQDRDYYEQYF
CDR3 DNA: TGTGCCAGCAGCCAGGACCGGGACTACTACGAGCAGTACTTC

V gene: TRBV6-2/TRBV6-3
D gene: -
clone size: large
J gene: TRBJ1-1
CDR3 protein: CASSPGLEAFF
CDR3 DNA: TGTGCCAGCAGTCCGGGGCTGGAAGCTTTCTTT

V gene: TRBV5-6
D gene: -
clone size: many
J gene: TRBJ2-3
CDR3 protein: CASSLMVADTQYF
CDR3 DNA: TGTGCCAGCAGCTTGATGGTAGCAGATACGCAGTATTTT

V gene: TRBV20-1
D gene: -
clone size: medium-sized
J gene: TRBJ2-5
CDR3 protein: CSARPDPTETQYF
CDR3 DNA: TGCAGTGCTAGACCTGACCCCACTGAGACCCAGTACTTC

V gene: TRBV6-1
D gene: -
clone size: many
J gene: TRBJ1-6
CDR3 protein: CASMEWGSPLHF
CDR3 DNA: TGTGCCAGCATGGAGTGGGGTTCACCCCTCCACTTT

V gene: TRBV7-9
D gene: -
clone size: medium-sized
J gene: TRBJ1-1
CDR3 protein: CASSQTGSEAFF
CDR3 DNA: TGTGCCAGCAGCCAAACGGGATCGGAGGCTTTCTTT

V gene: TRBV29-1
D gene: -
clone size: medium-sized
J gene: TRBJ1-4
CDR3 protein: CSVELREKLFF
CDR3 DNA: TGCAGCGTTGAACTCCGGGAAAAACTGTTTTTT

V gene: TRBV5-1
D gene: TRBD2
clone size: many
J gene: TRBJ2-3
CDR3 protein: CASSRAGEADTQYF
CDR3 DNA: TGCGCCAGCAGTCGAGCGGGAGAGGCAGATACGCAGTATTTT

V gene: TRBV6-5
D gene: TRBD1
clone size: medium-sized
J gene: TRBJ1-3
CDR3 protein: CASSSHDRDPNEGNTIYF
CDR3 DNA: TGTGCCAGCAGTTCCCACGACAGGGACCCGAATGAAGGAAACACCATATATTTT

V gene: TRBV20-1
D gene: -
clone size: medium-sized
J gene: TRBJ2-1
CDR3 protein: CSASDFREIINEQFF
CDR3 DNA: TGCAGTGCTAGTGATTTCCGGGAGATTATCAATGAGCAGTTCTTC

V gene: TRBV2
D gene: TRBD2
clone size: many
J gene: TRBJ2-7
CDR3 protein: CASSVTTSGRGNYEQYF
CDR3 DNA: TGTGCCAGCAGTGTGACGACTAGCGGGAGAGGAAACTACGAGCAGTACTTC

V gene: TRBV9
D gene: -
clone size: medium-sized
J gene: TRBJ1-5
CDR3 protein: CASSVGAGHQPQHF
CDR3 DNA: TGTGCCAGCAGCGTGGGAGCTGGGCATCAGCCCCAGCATTTT

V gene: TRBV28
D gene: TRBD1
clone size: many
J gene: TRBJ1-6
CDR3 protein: CASSSTGGGESSYNSPLHF
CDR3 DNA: TGTGCCAGCAGTTCCACAGGGGGTGGAGAATCCTCCTATAATTCACCCCTCCACTTT

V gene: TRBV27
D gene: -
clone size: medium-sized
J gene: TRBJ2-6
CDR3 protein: CASSPSRSGANVLTF
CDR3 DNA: TGTGCCAGCAGTCCCTCGAGGTCTGGGGCCAACGTCCTGACTTTC

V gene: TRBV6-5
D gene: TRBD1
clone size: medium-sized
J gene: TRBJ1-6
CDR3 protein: CASRTTGTGGSSYNSPLHF
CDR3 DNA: TGTGCCAGCAGGACAACCGGGACAGGGGGTAGCTCCTATAATTCACCCCTCCACTTT

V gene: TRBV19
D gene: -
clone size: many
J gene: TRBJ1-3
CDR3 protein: CASSSSTGNTIYF
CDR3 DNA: TGTGCCAGCTCTTCAAGTACTGGAAACACCATATATTTT

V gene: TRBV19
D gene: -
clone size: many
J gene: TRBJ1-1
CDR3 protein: CASSQQLSTSNTEAFF
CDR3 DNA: TGTGCCAGTAGTCAACAGCTTTCGACGTCGAACACTGAAGCTTTCTTT

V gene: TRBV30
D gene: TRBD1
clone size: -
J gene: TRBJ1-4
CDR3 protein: CASGTGNEKLFF
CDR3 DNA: TGTGCCTCTGGGACAGGGAATGAAAAACTGTTTTTT

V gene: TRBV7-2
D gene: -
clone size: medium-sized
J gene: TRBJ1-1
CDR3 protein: CASSWENTEAFF
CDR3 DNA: TGTGCCAGCAGCTGGGAGAACACTGAAGCTTTCTTT

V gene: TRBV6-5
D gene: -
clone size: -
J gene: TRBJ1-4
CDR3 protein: CASSYGEKLFF
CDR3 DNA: TGTGCCAGCAGTTACGGGGAAAAACTGTTTTTT

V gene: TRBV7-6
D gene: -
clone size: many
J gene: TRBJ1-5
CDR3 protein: CASSSPNQPQHF
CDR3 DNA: TGTGCCAGCAGCTCACCCAATCAGCCCCAGCATTTT

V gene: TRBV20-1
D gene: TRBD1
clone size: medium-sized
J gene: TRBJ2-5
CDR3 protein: CSARTGGQGETQYF
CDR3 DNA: TGCAGTGCTCGAACAGGGGGTCAGGGAGAGACCCAGTACTTC